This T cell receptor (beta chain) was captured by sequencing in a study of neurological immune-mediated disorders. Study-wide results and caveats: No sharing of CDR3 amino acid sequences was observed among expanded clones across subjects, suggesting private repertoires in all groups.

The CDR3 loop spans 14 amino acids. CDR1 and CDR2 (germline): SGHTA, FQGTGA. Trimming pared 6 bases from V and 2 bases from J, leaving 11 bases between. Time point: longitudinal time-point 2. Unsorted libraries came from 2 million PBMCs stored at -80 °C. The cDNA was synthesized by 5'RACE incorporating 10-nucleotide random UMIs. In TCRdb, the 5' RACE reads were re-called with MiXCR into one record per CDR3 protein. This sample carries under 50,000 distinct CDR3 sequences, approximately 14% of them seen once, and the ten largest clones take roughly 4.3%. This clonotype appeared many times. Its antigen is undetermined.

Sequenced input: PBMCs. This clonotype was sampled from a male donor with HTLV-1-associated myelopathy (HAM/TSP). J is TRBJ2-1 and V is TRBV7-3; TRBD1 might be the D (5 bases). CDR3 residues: CASRVDSTYNEQFF. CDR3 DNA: TGTGCCAGCAGGGTTGACAGTACCTACAATGAGCAGTTCTTC.